A few counts support the clone carrying this TCR beta chain. The antigen is not known. This specimen belongs to a study of CD8 T cells in ankylosing spondylitis. After removal of 3 bases from V and 5 bases from J, the junction contained 7 bases not matched to a gene. The CDR3 runs 17 residues. Germline V CDR1 and CDR2: KGHDR, SFDVKD. The study's findings and limits: Several of the motif variants were reported before in synovial fluid and blood from reactive arthritis. Clones linked with disease were CD8+ and fairly uncommon in the peripheral blood. What seemed typical of ankylosing spondylitis blood was a TCR beta motif built from about 8 highly homologous variants.

In TCRdb, the 5' RACE reads were re-called with MiXCR into one record per CDR3 protein. The data contain approximately 400,000 distinct CDR3 sequences, roughly a quarter of them singletons. Sequences were obtained from blood, either unsorted or a sorted T cell fraction (not recorded which). The origin of this receptor is a male donor with ankylosing spondylitis. The V gene is TRBV24-1, the J gene TRBJ2-1; 12 bases align to TRBD2. In nucleotides, the CDR3 is TGTGCCACCAGTGATGGGCTAGCGGGAGGGTTTGACAATGAGCAGTTCTTC. It codes for CATSDGLAGGFDNEQFF.